This passage covers 10 T cell receptor beta chains from one sample sequenced in a study of blood T cell repertoires in COVID-19. Produced via immunoSEQ multiplex PCR; TCRdb's table is partial and in-frame only. Among a few hundred thousand clones listed, around nine tenths were seen once. The specimen was peripheral blood. These receptors were taken from a man aged 60 to 69 who had recovered from COVID-19.

The DNA for the CDR3 is TGCGCCAGCAGTGATTCGACACGGTCAGGGCAGCCCCAGCATTTT. Encoded protein: CASSDSTRSGQPQHF. The chain employs TRBV10-2 and TRBJ1-5, with D maybe TRBD1 (5 bases). This CDR3 comprises 15 residues. Germline V gene data show CDR1 as WSHSY and CDR2 as SAAADI. V was shortened by 3 bases and J by 7 bases, with 16 bases between the two germline ends.

The CDR3 bases are TGTGCCAGCAGCTTAACAGCACATGAGCAGTTCTTC. Amino acid sequence: CASSLTAHEQFF. The rearrangement joins TRBV7-2 to TRBJ2-1, with D unclear. V lost 2 bases and J lost 8, with 7 bases in between. The CDR3 totals 12 residues. The germline gives CDR1 SGHTA, CDR2 FQGNSA.

The chain carries TRBV7-6 and TRBJ2-7, with D perhaps TRBD1 (6 bases). CDR3 size: 15 residues. Germline V lookup: CDR1 SGHVS, CDR2 FNYEAQ. V was shortened by 1 base and J by 2 bases, with 12 bases between the two germline ends. CDR3 protein: CASSLGAGAAYEQYF. The CDR3 DNA reads TGTGCCAGCAGCTTAGGGGCAGGGGCGGCCTACGAGCAGTACTTC.

The chain is built from TRBV27 and TRBJ1-6; D is possibly TRBD1 (5 bases). The CDR3 is made up of 15 amino acids. In germline, CDR1 is MNHEY, CDR2 SMNVEV (reference sequence). V was cut by 7 bases and J by 9 bases, with 19 bases left in between. This CDR3 is CASTIERGVGSPLHF. The CDR3 bases are TGTGCCAGCACTATAGAGCGGGGGGTAGGTTCACCCCTCCACTTT.

This clone was recorded once. The chain employs TRBV30 and TRBJ1-5; D gene ambiguous. V was trimmed by 0 bases and J by 9 bases, leaving 9 bases between them. This CDR3 has 12 amino acids. Germline CDR1 and CDR2: GTSNPN and SVGIG (reference sequence). The CDR3 reads CAWSVDGLPQHF. In nucleotides, the CDR3 is TGTGCCTGGAGTGTAGACGGGTTGCCCCAGCATTTT.

The gene calls are TRBV6-5 and TRBJ1-1; TRBD1 matches at 7 bases. Germline V gene sequence: CDR1 MNHEY, CDR2 SVGAGI. V shed 7 bases, J shed 3 bases, and the junction held 8 bases outside the gene matches. This CDR3 is built from 14 residues. The CDR3 loop reads CASIGQAGDTEAFF. The CDR3 DNA follows: TGTGCCAGCATCGGACAGGCCGGGGACACTGAAGCTTTCTTT.

The V call is TRBV19, the J call TRBJ1-5; possibly TRBD1 for D (5 bases). Germline V CDR1 and CDR2: LNHDA, SQIVND (reference sequence). The CDR3 has 14 amino acids. The ends were cut back, 1 base at V and 4 bases at J, with 8 bases in the middle. CDR3 protein: CASSIAGPNQPQHF. CDR3 DNA sequence: TGTGCCAGTAGTATAGCAGGGCCTAATCAGCCCCAGCATTTT.

The V call is TRBV28, the J call TRBJ2-7, with D possibly TRBD1 on 6 matching bases. This CDR3 is 15 amino acids long. V shed 7 bases and J shed 2 bases, with 18 bases lying between them. From germline, CDR1 is MDHEN and CDR2 SYDVKM. The CDR3 nucleotides are TGTGCCAGCACTCTAAGCGGACAGCCTACCTACGAGCAGTACTTC. Translating gives CASTLSGQPTYEQYF.

The chain has TRBV6-1 and TRBJ2-7; 11 bases map to TRBD2. The CDR3 is made up of 15 amino acids. CDR1 and CDR2 (germline): MNHNS, SASEGT. V shed 3 bases, J shed 3 bases, and the junction held 4 bases outside the gene matches. The CDR3 DNA follows: TGTGCCAGCAGTGACGCCACTAGCGGGGGCTACGAGCAGTACTTC. This codes for CASSDATSGGYEQYF.

The chain couples TRBV2 to TRBJ2-1, with 7 bases fitting TRBD2. Trimming cost V 6 bases and J 3 bases; bases outside gene matches: 5. The CDR3 contains 14 residues. Germline-derived CDR1 and CDR2 are SNHLY and FYNNEI. Written as DNA, the CDR3 is TGTGCCAGCAGAAGGGGACTAAGCTACAATGAGCAGTTCTTC. It encodes CASRRGLSYNEQFF.